The 7 T cell receptor beta chains below were found in one sample sequenced in a study of blood T cell repertoires in COVID-19. Here immunoSEQ multiplex PCR was the method, and the copy in TCRdb shows in-frame clones only, minus some. The table includes 99,000 or so clones, 86% detected once. The sequencing input was peripheral blood. These receptor sequences come from a woman in her fifties or sixties in a cohort sampled during active or convalescent COVID-19.

The rearrangement links TRBV4-1 to TRBJ2-3; D may be TRBD2 (6 bases). Germline V gene lookup returns CDR1 MGHRA and CDR2 YSYEKL. This CDR3 is 18 amino acids long. V lost 1 base, J lost 2 bases, and 19 bases lay in between. CDR3 in DNA: TGCGCCAGCAGCCAAGGGGTCGGCGGGCGGGGCGTCACAGATACGCAGTATTTT. It specifies CASSQGVGGRGVTDTQYF.

V and J are TRBV7-9 and TRBJ2-5; a possible D gene is TRBD2 (5 bases). The CDR3 totals 13 residues. Trimming took 8 bases from V and 10 from J, leaving 20 bases between them. Germline-derived CDR1 and CDR2 are SEHNR and FQNEAQ (reference sequence). The CDR3 region has the DNA TGTGCCAGCTCGGCACAGCCAGCAAGCGGCCAGTACTTC. This encodes CASSAQPASGQYF.

The rearrangement uses TRBV19 and TRBJ2-1; D may be TRBD2 (5 bases). The CDR3 is 13 residues long. CDR1 is LNHDA and CDR2 is SQIVND in the germline V gene (reference sequence). The V end was cut by 3 bases, the J end by 6 bases, with 9 bases between. In nucleotides, the CDR3 is TGTGCCAGTAGTATTAGTCTAGCCAATGAGCAGTTCTTC. This sequence encodes CASSISLANEQFF.

In its sample, this clone was seen once. The chain carries TRBV9 and TRBJ2-7; 9 bases match TRBD1. CDR1 is SGDLS and CDR2 is YYNGEE in the germline V gene. The CDR3 consists of 12 residues. The junction had 7 bases not matched to a gene; V was cut back by 3 bases and J by 12 bases. CDR3 sequence (DNA): TGTGCCAGCAGCGGGAAGACAGGGGGGATGTACTTC. This translates into CASSGKTGGMYF.

The genes are TRBV9 and TRBJ2-2; 7 bases are a match to TRBD1. The CDR3 consists of 14 residues. J gave up 6 bases and V 3 bases, and 5 bases lay outside the gene matches. The germline gives CDR1 SGDLS, CDR2 YYNGEE. Here the CDR3 reads CASSERDRPGELFF. CDR3 DNA: TGTGCCAGCAGCGAAAGGGACAGACCCGGGGAGCTGTTTTTT. Full variable domain (missing parts from reference TRBV9 and TRBJ2-2): DSGVTQTPKHLITATGQRVTLRCSPRSGDLSVYWYQQSLDQGLQFLIQYYNGEERAKGNILERFSAQQFPDLHSELNLSSLELGDSALYFCASSERDRPGELFFGEGSRLTVL.

The J gene is TRBJ2-7, the V gene TRBV27; weak D call: TRBD2 (7 bases). CDR3 length: 14 residues. The germline V gene has CDR1 MNHEY and CDR2 SMNVEV (reference sequence). The V gene lost 7 bases and the J gene lost 7 bases, with 20 bases spanning the gap. The CDR3 reads CASTGVGGAEEQYF. CDR3 DNA: TGTGCCAGCACAGGAGTGGGGGGGGCTGAAGAGCAGTACTTC.

This clone was counted a few times. The gene calls are TRBV28 and TRBJ1-6; D call uncertain. CDR3 length: 16 amino acids. Between the trimmed V and J ends, which lost 3 bases and 4 bases, there was a span of 13 bases. Germline V CDR1 and CDR2: MDHEN, SYDVKM. DNA of the CDR3: TGTGCCAGCAGTTTCGAGAGGGCTGGTTATAATTCACCCCTCCACTTT. Translating gives CASSFERAGYNSPLHF.